This T cell receptor beta chain appears in the sequencing data of a study of PD-L1 blockade in urothelial cancer. On the study more broadly: About 85% of the roughly 29 patients were men whose urothelial cancer was bladder-origin.

Assay: immunoSEQ multiplex PCR; the TCRdb copy retains only in-frame clones and omits some. The repertoire holds 45,000 to 65,000 clones, with 84% as singletons. Here the sequenced sample was PBMCs, taken around atezolizumab (anti-PD-L1) treatment. The origin of this receptor is a man in his forties with urothelial cancer.

Here the CDR3 reads CASLAVTDSNTGELFF. The CDR3 nucleotides are TGCGCCAGTCTAGCGGTGACGGACTCGAACACCGGGGAGCTGTTTTTT. The rearrangement uses TRBV5-1 and TRBJ2-2; 7 bases match TRBD2. This CDR3 is built from 16 residues. CDR1 and CDR2 from the germline V gene are SGHRS and YFSETQ. Trimming removed 8 bases from V and 0 bases from J; junction bases left unmatched: 10. The full variable domain, its missing parts supplied by reference TRBV5-1 and TRBJ2-2, is KAGVTQTPRYLIKTRGQQVTLSCSPISGHRSVSWYQQTPGQGLQFLFEYFSETQRNKGNFPGRFSGRQFSNSRSEMNVSTLELGDSALYLCASLAVTDSNTGELFFGEGSRLTVL.